This T cell receptor beta chain was recorded in a study of glioma-infiltrating T cells. Amplification of TCR alpha and beta CDR3 regions from RNA used iRepertoire nested multiplex PCR. One-step reverse transcription and amplification started from about 100-400 ng of tissue mRNA or PBMC total RNA. TCRdb called the multiplex PCR reads again in MiXCR, with one record for every CDR3 protein. In the table there are approximately 120,000 distinct CDR3 sequences, 25% of which are singletons. From germline, CDR1 is SGDLS and CDR2 YYNGEE. V was clipped by 0 bases and J by 0 bases; unmatched bases: 7. The CDR3 has 17 residues. Regarding the study as a whole: Very few CDR3 sequences were shared between tissue and blood.

In the case of this clonotype: Its antigen is unidentified.

The chain is built from TRBV9 and TRBJ1-2; 8 nucleotides align to TRBD1. Source material: glioma tissue, nonneoplastic brain tissue, or PBMCs (not recorded which). This clonotype was obtained from a human donor with low-grade glioma or glioblastoma, undergoing nonglioma brain surgery, or in good health (not recorded which). In DNA, the CDR3 is TGTGCCAGCAGCGTAGAGTATGGGGACAGGACTAACTATGGCTACACCTTC. Encoded protein: CASSVEYGDRTNYGYTF. The full variable domain, rest sourced from reference TRBV9 and TRBJ1-2, is DSGVTQTPKHLITATGQRVTLRCSPRSGDLSVYWYQQSLDQGLQFLIQYYNGEERAKGNILERFSAQQFPDLHSELNLSSLELGDSALYFCASSVEYGDRTNYGYTFGSGTRLTVV.